This entry concerns a single T cell receptor beta chain. The target antigen is unknown. The data were produced by immunoSEQ multiplex PCR, yet TCRdb's version contains in-frame clones alone and is incomplete. The sample lists over 200,000 clones, 85% to 90% occurring once. The CDR3 is 11 amino acids. CDR1 and CDR2 from the germline V gene are DFQATT and SNEGSKA (reference sequence). Deletions cut 3 bases from V and 7 bases from J, with 7 bases between. The sample originates from a study of cytomegalovirus exposure and HLA in healthy donors. The study's findings and limits: It was about 150 TCR beta chains that were listed as cytomegalovirus-associated. There were a few CMV-associated chains whose specificity for CMV antigens was confirmed in vitro. Reportedly, diagnosis of cytomegalovirus status by the classifier showed high specificity and sensitivity.

J is TRBJ2-1 and V is TRBV20-1, with D unresolved. This clonotype was obtained from a woman aged 18-29 years in good health and CMV-seronegative. Sequences were obtained from PBMCs. CDR3 sequence (DNA): TGCAGTGCTAGTCCCCCAAATGAGCAGTTCTTC. As protein: CSASPPNEQFF.